This T cell receptor beta chain was recovered during a study of CD8+ T cells in alopecia areata. Study conclusions and caveats: Especially in alopecia totalis/universalis, lesional scalp showed greater clonality than normal scalp did. Normal skin's resident alphabeta T cells are also sequenced in scalp samples. Unlike in mice, where it was clearer, TCR sharing across patients was less clear, possibly HLA-related.

Reverse transcribed after extraction, RNA yielded cDNA as the sequencing template. Produced via immunoSEQ multiplex PCR; TCRdb's table is partial and in-frame only. The profile covers roughly 200,000 clones, with 45% to 70% appearing a single time and over 4% taken by the ten largest. Cell sorting on a FACSAria was used to separate CD4+ and CD8+ T cells from the PBMCs. Germline V CDR1 and CDR2: SEHNR, FQNEAQ (reference sequence). This CDR3 region has 12 residues. Trimming stripped 1 base from V and 7 bases from J, with 7 bases between. A note on this clone: The antigen is not known.

J is TRBJ1-2 and V is TRBV7-9; D unresolved. This receptor was obtained from a human donor in good health. What was sequenced was CD8+ T cells sorted from blood. CDR3 sequence reads: CASSLGGGGYTF. As DNA, the CDR3 is TGTGCCAGCAGCTTAGGGGGTGGTGGCTACACCTTC.